The 16 T cell receptor beta chains in this list originate from one sample, sequenced in a study of control samples from healthy donors and cancer patients. The assay was immunoSEQ multiplex PCR, and TCRdb's table has in-frame clones only and misses some. The sample lists roughly 130,000 clones, about nine tenths seen once, with 2% to 2.5% in the top ten. Sample: blood. These receptors all stem from a man younger than 35 in good health.

The chain is built from TRBV11-2 and TRBJ2-3; 13 bases are shared with TRBD2. Germline V CDR1 and CDR2: SGHAT, FQNNGV. V trimming: 0 bases; J trimming: 8 bases; junction bases outside the gene matches: 11. The CDR3 is made up of 18 amino acids. CDR3 coding DNA: TGTGCCAGCAGCTTAGAATCTAGGACTAGCGGGAGATGGGGTACGCAGTATTTT. It translates to CASSLESRTSGRWGTQYF.

This chain joins TRBV28 and TRBJ1-1; possible D gene TRBD1, 6 bases. Looked up from germline, CDR1 is MDHEN and CDR2 is SYDVKM. The V end lost 5 bases, the J end lost 4 bases, and 20 bases lay between the germline ends. This CDR3 spans 16 amino acids. CDR3 sequence: CASSHRPGGLGTEAFF. CDR3 sequence (DNA): TGTGCCAGCAGTCACCGGCCGGGGGGGCTTGGCACTGAAGCTTTCTTT.

The chain uses TRBV5-1 and TRBJ1-1; TRBD1 agrees at 7 bases. Losses at the gene ends were 1 base for V and 0 bases for J; bases not matched to a gene: 9. The germline V gene encodes CDR1 SGHRS and CDR2 YFSETQ. CDR3 size: 17 residues. CDR3 sequence reads: CASSLLGGENMNTEAFF. CDR3 coding DNA: TGCGCCAGCAGCTTGTTAGGGGGCGAAAACATGAACACTGAAGCTTTCTTT.

The CDR3 loop reads CASDRQGALTGELFF. CDR3 coding DNA: TGTGCTAGTGATCGGCAGGGGGCGCTCACCGGGGAGCTGTTTTTT. The genes are TRBV12-5 and TRBJ2-2, with 8 bases matching TRBD1. Germline V gene data show CDR1 as LGHNT and CDR2 as FRNRAP. The CDR3 consists of 15 residues. The V and J ends lost 7 bases and 4 bases, in that order; junction bases with no gene match: 8.

The genes are TRBV7-2 and TRBJ1-5; the D is unclear. V lost 0 bases and J 6 bases, leaving 3 bases between the germline ends. The germline CDR1 and CDR2 sequences are SGHTA and FQGNSA. CDR3 size: 12 residues. CDR3 sequence (DNA): TGTGCCAGCAGCTTAGCCACTCAGCCCCAGCATTTT. This translates into CASSLATQPQHF.

The gene calls are TRBV24-1 and TRBJ1-2; TRBD1 is a possible D gene (6 bases). V dropped 6 bases and J dropped 6 bases, with 10 bases sitting between them. This CDR3 comprises 12 residues. From germline, CDR1 is KGHDR and CDR2 SFDVKD. This chain's CDR3 is CATSLQGDGYTF. The CDR3 region has the DNA TGTGCCACCAGTCTACAGGGAGATGGCTACACCTTC.

The chain links TRBV28 to TRBJ2-4; 7 bases agree with TRBD2. This CDR3 is built from 18 residues. CDR1 is MDHEN, CDR2 SYDVKM, per germline. V lost 4 bases to trimming and J lost 0 bases; unmatched junction nucleotides: 12. The CDR3 nucleotides are TGTGCCAGCAGTTCGGCGGGGGTCTCCAGAGTAGCCAAAAACATTCAGTACTTC. Its protein is CASSSAGVSRVAKNIQYF. The full variable domain, in which reference TRBV28 and TRBJ2-4 provide the parts outside the CDR3, is DVKVTQSSRYLVKRTGEKVFLECVQDMDHENMFWYRQDPGLGLRLIYFSYDVKMKEKGDIPEGYSVSREKKERFSLILESASTNQTSMYLCASSSAGVSRVAKNIQYFGAGTRLSVL.

This clone is deemed medium-sized. DNA of the CDR3: TGCGCCAGCAGCTCTGACACGGAGGGGAATGAGCAGTTCTTC. Its translation: CASSSDTEGNEQFF. The V call is TRBV5-1, the J call TRBJ2-1; a weak D match, TRBD2 (6 bases). This CDR3 comprises 14 residues. Germline V gene sequence: CDR1 SGHRS, CDR2 YFSETQ. Trimming removed 3 bases from V and 7 bases from J, with 14 bases in between.

The V and J genes are TRBV6-2 or TRBV6-3 and TRBJ2-5; D unclear. Germline V gene data show CDR1 as MNHEY and CDR2 as SVGEGT. Trimming stripped 0 bases from V and 7 bases from J, with 18 bases between. The CDR3 loop spans 16 amino acids. CDR3 loop: CASSYSSIPQLATQYF. CDR3 sequence (DNA): TGTGCCAGCAGTTACTCATCAATCCCGCAGTTGGCGACCCAGTACTTC.

This chain connects TRBV4-3 to TRBJ2-3; 12 bases map to TRBD2. Trimming cost V 1 base and J 6 bases; bases outside gene matches: 8. This CDR3 has 17 residues. Germline assignment: CDR1 LGHNA and CDR2 YSLEER. DNA of the CDR3: TGCGCCAGCAGCCAAGCCTCTAGCGGGAGGGCCCTGGATACGCAGTATTTT. Protein sequence: CASSQASSGRALDTQYF.

This chain uses TRBV6-1 with TRBJ2-1, with D perhaps TRBD1 or TRBD2 (7 bases each). The V gene lost 1 base and the J gene lost 6 bases, with 13 bases spanning the gap. There are 15 residues in the CDR3. Germline-derived CDR1 and CDR2 are MNHNS and SASEGT. CDR3 in amino acids: CASSEGTRGGNEQFF. In DNA, the CDR3 is TGTGCCAGCAGTGAAGGCACCAGGGGGGGCAATGAGCAGTTCTTC.

The CDR3 loop reads CASRAGQYTDTQYF. The CDR3 DNA sequence: TGTGCCAGTAGAGCGGGACAGTACACAGATACGCAGTATTTT. This chain uses TRBV19 with TRBJ2-3, with D possibly called TRBD1 or TRBD2 (7 bases each). CDR1 and CDR2 (germline): LNHDA, SQIVND (reference sequence). The V and J ends lost 6 bases and 2 bases respectively, with 12 bases between them. The CDR3 spans 14 residues.

This chain links TRBV11-3 with TRBJ2-2, with 13 bases that match TRBD2. The CDR3 has 17 amino acids. Germline lookup yields CDR1 SGHNT and CDR2 YENEEA. V was pared by 6 bases and J by 5 bases, with 9 bases of the junction left unmatched. CDR3 amino acids: CASSMRPGLAGTGELFF. CDR3 nucleotide sequence: TGTGCCAGCAGTATGAGACCGGGACTAGCGGGGACCGGGGAGCTGTTTTTT.

The rearrangement joins TRBV7-6 to TRBJ2-7; possible D gene TRBD2, 7 bases. Between the trimmed V and J ends, which lost 4 bases and 4 bases, there was a span of 17 bases. Per the germline V gene, CDR1 is SGHVS and CDR2 is FNYEAQ. The CDR3 totals 15 residues. The CDR3 nucleotides read TGTGCCAGCAGCTACCCGGAGGGAGGGGGGTACGAGCAGTACGTC. It codes for CASSYPEGGGYEQYV.

This clone was counted once. The chain joins TRBV11-3 to TRBJ2-5; TRBD1 is a possible D gene (6 bases). Trimming left V 5 bases short and J 2 bases short, with 18 bases between. Per the germline V gene, CDR1 is SGHNT and CDR2 is YENEEA. The CDR3 is 16 amino acids. CDR3 sequence: CASSPKRTAIQETQYF. Written as DNA, the CDR3 is TGTGCCAGCAGCCCTAAGCGGACAGCAATTCAAGAGACCCAGTACTTC. The whole variable domain, remainder taken from reference TRBV11-3 and TRBJ2-5, is EAGVVQSPRYKIIEKKQPVAFWCNPISGHNTLYWYLQNLGQGPELLIRYENEEAVDDSQLPKDRFSAERLKGVDSTLKIQPAELGDSAVYLCASSPKRTAIQETQYFGPGTRLLVL.

V gene TRBV11-2 combines with J gene TRBJ1-3; 10 bases map to TRBD1. The CDR3 is 15 residues long. Germline CDR1 and CDR2: SGHAT and FQNNGV. V lost 5 bases, J lost 2 bases, and 3 bases stayed unmatched. CDR3 loop: CASSPGTGAGNTIYF. CDR3 DNA sequence: TGTGCCAGCAGCCCGGGGACAGGGGCTGGAAACACCATATATTTT.